Listed below are T cell receptor beta chains from one sample, sequenced in a study of T cells after yellow fever vaccination. MiXCR was run by TCRdb on the 5' RACE reads, yielding one entry per CDR3 protein. This sample yields 450,000 to 600,000 distinct CDR3 sequences, of which approximately 16% are seen a single time; 15% to 20% belongs to the top ten. Sequenced here: PBMCs, sampled around 5 days after the first yellow fever vaccination. These receptors all come from a man in his late teens or twenties who received the YFV17D yellow fever vaccine. Both conserved end residues are part of each CDR3. The order of the fields is D gene, J gene, V gene, clone size, CDR3 protein, CDR3 DNA. D genes are given only for firm matches. Clone size is shown for a subset of rows, as once, few, many or a class of expanded clone.

-	TRBJ1-5	TRBV20-1	few	CSARRAGSNQPQHF	TGCAGTGCTAGAAGGGCTGGGAGCAATCAGCCCCAGCATTTT
-	TRBJ2-3	TRBV4-1	few	CASSQEGGQGVISDTQYF	TGCGCCAGCAGCCAGGAGGGTGGGCAGGGGGTAATTTCAGATACGCAGTATTTT
TRBD2	TRBJ2-3	TRBV4-1	-	CASSHGTSGGTDTQYF	TGCGCCAGCAGCCACGGGACTAGCGGGGGCACAGATACGCAGTATTTT
-	TRBJ1-6	TRBV4-1	-	CASSQDSVIKQGWGSSSPLHF	TGCGCCAGCAGCCAAGATTCCGTCATCAAACAGGGTTGGGGTAGTAGTTCACCCCTCCACTTT
TRBD2	TRBJ2-5	TRBV4-1	few	CASSTSGGAWLETQYF	TGCGCCAGCAGCACCAGCGGGGGGGCCTGGTTGGAGACCCAGTACTTC
TRBD1	TRBJ2-5	TRBV5-1	few	CASSLQARARGETQYF	TGCGCCAGCAGCTTGCAAGCCAGGGCCAGGGGGGAGACCCAGTACTTC
TRBD2	TRBJ2-1	TRBV20-1	-	CSAPPSGSYNEQFF	TGCAGTGCCCCGCCTAGCGGCTCCTACAATGAGCAGTTCTTC
-	TRBJ2-5	TRBV27	-	CASTLIGANGPMETQYF	TGTGCCAGCACACTTATAGGGGCGAATGGTCCTATGGAGACCCAGTACTTC
-	TRBJ2-3	TRBV13	-	CASSFDLRGGRDTQYF	TGTGCCAGCAGCTTTGACTTGCGGGGCGGTCGGGATACGCAGTATTTT
-	TRBJ1-6	TRBV20-1	-	CSARDSELSSYNSPLHF	TGCAGTGCTAGAGATTCAGAACTGAGCTCCTATAATTCACCCCTCCACTTT
TRBD2	TRBJ2-5	TRBV10-3	few	CASMSGGADGETQYF	TGTGCCTCAATGTCGGGGGGGGCCGATGGCGAGACCCAGTACTTC
-	TRBJ2-3	TRBV5-6	few	CASSFPPIGTQYF	TGTGCCAGCAGCTTCCCCCCGATCGGTACGCAGTATTTT
-	TRBJ1-2	TRBV7-2	few	CASRGGWADGYTF	TGTGCCAGCAGGGGGGGGTGGGCGGATGGCTACACCTTC
-	TRBJ2-3	TRBV7-2	-	CASSLGWGDTQYF	TGTGCCAGCAGCTTAGGGTGGGGGGATACGCAGTATTTT
-	TRBJ1-6	TRBV3-1	-	CASSQDEVWVGSPLHF	TGTGCCAGCAGCCAAGATGAGGTCTGGGTTGGATCACCCCTCCACTTT
-	TRBJ2-2	TRBV7-2	-	CASSLSVGVTGELFF	TGTGCCAGCAGCTTATCGGTAGGAGTCACCGGGGAGCTGTTTTTT